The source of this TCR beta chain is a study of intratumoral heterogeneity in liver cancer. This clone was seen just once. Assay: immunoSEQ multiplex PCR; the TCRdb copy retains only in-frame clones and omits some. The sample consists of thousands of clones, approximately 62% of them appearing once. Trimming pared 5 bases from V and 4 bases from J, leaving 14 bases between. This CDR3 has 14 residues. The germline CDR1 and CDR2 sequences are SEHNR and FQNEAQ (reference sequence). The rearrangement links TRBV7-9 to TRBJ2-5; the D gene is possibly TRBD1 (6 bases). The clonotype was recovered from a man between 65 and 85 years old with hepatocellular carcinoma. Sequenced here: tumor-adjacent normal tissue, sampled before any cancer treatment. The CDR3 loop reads CASSPYRVLETQYF. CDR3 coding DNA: TGTGCCAGCAGCCCATACAGGGTTTTAGAGACCCAGTACTTC.